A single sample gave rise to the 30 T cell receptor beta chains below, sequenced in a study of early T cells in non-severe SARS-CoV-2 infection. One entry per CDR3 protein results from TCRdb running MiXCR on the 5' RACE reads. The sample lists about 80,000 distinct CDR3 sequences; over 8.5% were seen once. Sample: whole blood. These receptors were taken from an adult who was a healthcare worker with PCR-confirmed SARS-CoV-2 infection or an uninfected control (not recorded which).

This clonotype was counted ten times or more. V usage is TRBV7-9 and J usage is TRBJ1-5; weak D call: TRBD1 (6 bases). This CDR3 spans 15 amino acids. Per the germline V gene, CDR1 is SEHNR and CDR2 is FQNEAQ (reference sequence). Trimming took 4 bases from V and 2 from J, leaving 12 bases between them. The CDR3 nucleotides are TGTGCCAGCAGCTCGGACAGAGGAGGCAATCAGCCCCAGCATTTT. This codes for CASSSDRGGNQPQHF.

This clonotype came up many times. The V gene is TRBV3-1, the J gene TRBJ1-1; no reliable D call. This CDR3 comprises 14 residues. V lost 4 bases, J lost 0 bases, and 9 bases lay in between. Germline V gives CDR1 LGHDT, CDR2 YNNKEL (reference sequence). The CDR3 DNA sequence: TGTGCCAGCAGCCTACGACGGATGAACACTGAAGCTTTCTTT. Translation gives CASSLRRMNTEAFF. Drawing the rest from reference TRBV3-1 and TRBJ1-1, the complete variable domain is DTAVSQTPKYLVTQMGNDKSIKCEQNLGHDTMYWYKQDSKKFLKIMFSYNNKELIINETVPNRFSPKSPDKAHLNLHINSLELGDSAVYFCASSLRRMNTEAFFGQGTRLTVV.

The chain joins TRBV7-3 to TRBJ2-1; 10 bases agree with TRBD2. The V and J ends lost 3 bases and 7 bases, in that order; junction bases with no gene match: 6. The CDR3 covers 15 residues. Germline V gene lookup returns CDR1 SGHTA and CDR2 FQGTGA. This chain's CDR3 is CASSLTSGWGNEQFF. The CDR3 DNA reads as TGTGCCAGCAGCTTGACTAGCGGGTGGGGAAATGAGCAGTTCTTC.

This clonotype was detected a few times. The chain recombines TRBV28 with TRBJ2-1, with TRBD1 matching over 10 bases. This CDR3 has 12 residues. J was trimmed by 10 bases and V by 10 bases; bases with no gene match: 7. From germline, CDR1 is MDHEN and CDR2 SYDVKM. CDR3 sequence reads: CATGTGVVEQFF. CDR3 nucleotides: TGTGCCACCGGGACAGGGGTAGTAGAGCAGTTCTTC.

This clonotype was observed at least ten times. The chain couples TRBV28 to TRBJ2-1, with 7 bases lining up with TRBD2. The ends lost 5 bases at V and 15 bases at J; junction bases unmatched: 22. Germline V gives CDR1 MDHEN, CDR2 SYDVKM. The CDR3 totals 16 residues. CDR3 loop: CASSPTPPGLRTRVFF. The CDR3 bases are TGTGCCAGCAGTCCTACCCCACCGGGACTAAGGACGCGCGTGTTCTTC.

This chain's CDR3 is CASSQRSSYEQYF. CDR3 coding DNA: TGTGCCAGCAGCCAAAGGAGCTCCTACGAGCAGTACTTC. This rearrangement joins TRBV7-2 to TRBJ2-7; no reliable D call. Deletions cut 5 bases from V and 0 bases from J, with 8 bases between. The CDR3 has 13 residues. Germline CDR1 and CDR2: SGHTA and FQGNSA.

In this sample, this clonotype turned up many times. The DNA for the CDR3 is TGTGCCAGCAGCTTAGGACAGGCAAAGGGGGAGCTGTTTTTT. Encoded protein: CASSLGQAKGELFF. This rearrangement joins TRBV7-8 to TRBJ2-2, with D tentatively TRBD1 (6 bases). Germline V gene data show CDR1 as SGHVS and CDR2 as FQNEAQ. Trimming pared 1 base from V and 8 bases from J, leaving 11 bases between. The length of the CDR3 is 14 residues.

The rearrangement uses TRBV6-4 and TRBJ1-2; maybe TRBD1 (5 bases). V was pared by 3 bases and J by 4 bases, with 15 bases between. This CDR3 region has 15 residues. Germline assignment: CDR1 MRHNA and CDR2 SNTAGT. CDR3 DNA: TGTGCCAGCAGTGAGGAGGGGTCGCCCATCTATGGCTACACCTTC. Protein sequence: CASSEEGSPIYGYTF.

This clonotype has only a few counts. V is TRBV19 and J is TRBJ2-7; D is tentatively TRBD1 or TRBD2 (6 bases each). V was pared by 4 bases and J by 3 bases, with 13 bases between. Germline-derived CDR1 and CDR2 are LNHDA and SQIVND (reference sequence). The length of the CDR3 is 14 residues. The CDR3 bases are TGTGCCAGTAGTAAGGGGGGCTCCCGCTACGAGCAGTACTTC. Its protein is CASSKGGSRYEQYF. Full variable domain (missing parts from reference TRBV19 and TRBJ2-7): DGGITQSPKYLFRKEGQNVTLSCEQNLNHDAMYWYRQDPGQGLRLIYYSQIVNDFQKGDIAEGYSVSREKKESFPLTVTSAQKNPTAFYLCASSKGGSRYEQYFGPGTRLTVT.

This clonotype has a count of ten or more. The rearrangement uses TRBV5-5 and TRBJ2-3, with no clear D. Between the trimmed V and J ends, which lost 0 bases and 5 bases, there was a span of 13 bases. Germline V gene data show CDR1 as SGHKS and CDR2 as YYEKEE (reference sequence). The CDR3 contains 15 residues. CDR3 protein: CASSLAGDRGDTQYF. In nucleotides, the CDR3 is TGTGCCAGCAGCTTGGCCGGAGACCGCGGAGATACGCAGTATTTT.

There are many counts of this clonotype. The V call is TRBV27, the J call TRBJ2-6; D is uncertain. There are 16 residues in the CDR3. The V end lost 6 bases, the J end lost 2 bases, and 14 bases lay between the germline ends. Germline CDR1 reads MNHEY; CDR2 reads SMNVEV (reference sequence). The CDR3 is CASRPPWSAGANVLTF. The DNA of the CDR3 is TGTGCCAGCAGGCCGCCCTGGAGTGCTGGGGCCAACGTCCTGACTTTC.

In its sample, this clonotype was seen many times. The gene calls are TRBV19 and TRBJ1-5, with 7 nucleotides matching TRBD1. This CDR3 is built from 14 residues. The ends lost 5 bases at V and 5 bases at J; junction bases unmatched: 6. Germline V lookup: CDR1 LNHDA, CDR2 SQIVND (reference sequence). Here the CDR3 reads CASSRQGGYQPQHF. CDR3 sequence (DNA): TGTGCCAGTAGTCGACAGGGAGGTTATCAGCCCCAGCATTTT.

CDR3: CSARGRYEQYF. In DNA, the CDR3 is TGCAGTGCTCGGGGGCGATACGAGCAGTACTTC. The chain employs TRBV20-1 and TRBJ2-7, with D possibly being TRBD1 or TRBD2 (6 bases each). With 5 bases removed from V and 4 bases from J, the gap between germline ends came to 9 bases. The CDR3 is 11 amino acids. CDR1 DFQATT and CDR2 SNEGSKA come from the germline V gene (reference sequence).

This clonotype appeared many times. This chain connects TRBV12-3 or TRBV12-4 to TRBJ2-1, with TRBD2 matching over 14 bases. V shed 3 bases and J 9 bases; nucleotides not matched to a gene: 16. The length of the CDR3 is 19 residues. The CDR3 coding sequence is TGTGCCAGCAGTTTGGGGCGCGGTCATGGGACTAGCGGGAGTAGTGAGCAGTTCTTC. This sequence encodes CASSLGRGHGTSGSSEQFF.

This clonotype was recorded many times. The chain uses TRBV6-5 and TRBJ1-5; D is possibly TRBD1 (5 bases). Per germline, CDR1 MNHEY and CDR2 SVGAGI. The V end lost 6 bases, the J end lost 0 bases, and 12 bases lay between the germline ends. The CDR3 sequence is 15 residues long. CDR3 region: CASRQTGVSNQPQHF. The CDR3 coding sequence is TGTGCCAGCAGACAGACGGGGGTTAGCAATCAGCCCCAGCATTTT.

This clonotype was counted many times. The CDR3 reads CASTGTGRETQYF. For the CDR3, the DNA is TGTGCCAGCACAGGGACAGGGCGAGAGACCCAGTACTTC. The chain has TRBV11-2 and TRBJ2-5, with 9 bases fitting TRBD1. This CDR3 contains 13 residues. V gave up 7 bases and J gave up 4 bases; unmatched junction bases: 4. Per the germline V gene, CDR1 is SGHAT and CDR2 is FQNNGV.

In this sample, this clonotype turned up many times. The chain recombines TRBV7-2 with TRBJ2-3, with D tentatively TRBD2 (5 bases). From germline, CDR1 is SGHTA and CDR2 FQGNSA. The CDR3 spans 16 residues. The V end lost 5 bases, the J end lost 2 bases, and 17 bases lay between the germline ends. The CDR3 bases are TGTGCCAGCAGCCTCCGGACGGGAAGCACCACAGATACGCAGTATTTT. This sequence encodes CASSLRTGSTTDTQYF.

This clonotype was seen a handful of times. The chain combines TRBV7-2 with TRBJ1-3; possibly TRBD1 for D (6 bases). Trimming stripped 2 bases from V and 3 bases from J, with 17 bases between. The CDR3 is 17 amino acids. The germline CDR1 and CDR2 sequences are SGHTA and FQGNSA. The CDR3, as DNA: TGTGCCAGCAGCTTACAGGGGCCCCTTGGTGGTGGAAACACCATATATTTT. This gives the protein CASSLQGPLGGGNTIYF.

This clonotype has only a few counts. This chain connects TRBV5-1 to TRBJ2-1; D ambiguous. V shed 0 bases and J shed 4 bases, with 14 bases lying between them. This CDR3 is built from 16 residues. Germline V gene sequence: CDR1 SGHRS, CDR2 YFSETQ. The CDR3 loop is CASSLEGSVQYNEQFF. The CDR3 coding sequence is TGCGCCAGCAGCTTGGAAGGGTCCGTCCAGTACAATGAGCAGTTCTTC.

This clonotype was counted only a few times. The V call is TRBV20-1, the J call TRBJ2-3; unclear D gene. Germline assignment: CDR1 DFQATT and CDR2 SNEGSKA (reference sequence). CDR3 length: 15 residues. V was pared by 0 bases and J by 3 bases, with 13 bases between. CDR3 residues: CSARDLVGATDTQYF. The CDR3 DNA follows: TGCAGTGCTAGAGATTTGGTAGGAGCGACAGATACGCAGTATTTT.

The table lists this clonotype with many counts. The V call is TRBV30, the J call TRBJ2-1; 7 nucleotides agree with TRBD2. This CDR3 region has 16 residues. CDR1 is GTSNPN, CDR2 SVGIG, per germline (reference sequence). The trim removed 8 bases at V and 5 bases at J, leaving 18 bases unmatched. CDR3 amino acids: CAGGGRALSDHNEQFF. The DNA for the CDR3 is TGTGCCGGGGGAGGGAGGGCCTTATCGGACCACAATGAGCAGTTCTTC.

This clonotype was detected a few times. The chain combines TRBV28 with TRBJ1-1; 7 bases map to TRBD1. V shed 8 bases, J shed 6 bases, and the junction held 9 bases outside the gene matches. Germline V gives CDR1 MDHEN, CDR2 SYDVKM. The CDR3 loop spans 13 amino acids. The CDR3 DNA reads TGTGCCAGCGGAAAGGACAGGAAGTCTGAAGCTTTCTTT. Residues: CASGKDRKSEAFF.

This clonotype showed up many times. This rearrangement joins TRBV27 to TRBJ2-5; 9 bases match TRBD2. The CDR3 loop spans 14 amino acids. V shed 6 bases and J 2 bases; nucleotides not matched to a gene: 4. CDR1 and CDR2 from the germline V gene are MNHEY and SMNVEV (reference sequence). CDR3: CASRPSGIQETQYF. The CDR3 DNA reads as TGTGCCAGCAGACCTAGCGGGATACAAGAGACCCAGTACTTC.

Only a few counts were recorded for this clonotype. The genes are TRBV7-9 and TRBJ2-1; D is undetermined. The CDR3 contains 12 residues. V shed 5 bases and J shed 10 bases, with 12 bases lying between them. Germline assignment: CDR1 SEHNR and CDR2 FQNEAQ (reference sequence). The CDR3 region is CASSAGIWEQFF. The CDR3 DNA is TGTGCCAGCAGCGCAGGTATTTGGGAGCAGTTCTTC.

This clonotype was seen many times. CDR3 coding DNA: TGTGCCAGCAGGACCGAGGTAGCCGGGGAGCTGTTTTTT. This sequence encodes CASRTEVAGELFF. This chain joins TRBV7-9 and TRBJ2-2; D is uncertain. Germline V lookup: CDR1 SEHNR, CDR2 FQNEAQ (reference sequence). V was clipped by 6 bases and J by 6 bases, with 11 bases between them. The CDR3 has 13 residues.

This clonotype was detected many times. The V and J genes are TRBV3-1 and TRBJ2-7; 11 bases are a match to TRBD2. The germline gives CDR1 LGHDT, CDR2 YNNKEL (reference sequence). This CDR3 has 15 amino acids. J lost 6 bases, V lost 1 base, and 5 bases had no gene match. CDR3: CASSQAVAGGGEQYF. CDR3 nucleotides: TGTGCCAGCAGCCAAGCGGTAGCGGGAGGGGGCGAGCAGTACTTC.

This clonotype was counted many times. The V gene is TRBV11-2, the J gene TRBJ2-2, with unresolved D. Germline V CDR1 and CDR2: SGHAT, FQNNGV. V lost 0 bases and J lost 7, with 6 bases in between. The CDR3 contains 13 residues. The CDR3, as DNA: TGTGCCAGCAGCTTAGAAGGATTCGGGGAGCTGTTTTTT. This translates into CASSLEGFGELFF.

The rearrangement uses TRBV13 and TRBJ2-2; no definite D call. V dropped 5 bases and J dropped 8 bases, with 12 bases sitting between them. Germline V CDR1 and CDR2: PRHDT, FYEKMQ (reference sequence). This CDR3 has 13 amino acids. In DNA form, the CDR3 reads TGTGCCAGCAGCCCCCGATTGCGAGGGGAGCTGTTTTTT. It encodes CASSPRLRGELFF.

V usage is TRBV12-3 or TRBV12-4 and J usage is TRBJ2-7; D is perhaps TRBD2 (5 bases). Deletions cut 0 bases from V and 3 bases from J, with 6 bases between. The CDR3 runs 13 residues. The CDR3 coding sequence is TGTGCCAGCAGTTTAGCGGAGGTCTACGAGCAGTACTTC. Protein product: CASSLAEVYEQYF.

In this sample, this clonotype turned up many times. CDR3 DNA: TGTGCCAGCGGTCCCTCGGAGACCCAGTACTTC. This gives the protein CASGPSETQYF. The gene calls are TRBV25-1 and TRBJ2-5; no clear D. Trimming stripped 8 bases from V and 5 bases from J, with 9 bases between. CDR3 length: 11 amino acids. Per germline, CDR1 MGHDK and CDR2 SYGVNS.